This TCR beta chain was identified in a study of OX40 agonist ivuxolimab in advanced cancers. Study-level information: Dose-escalation patients suffered from hepatocellular carcinoma, melanoma, renal cell or head and neck cancer. Those enrolled were less than 85% male, with a mean age of 60 years and ages from 23 to 79. The study's findings and limits: Compared with CD4+, CD8+ T cells on average had more expanded clones.

Patients with a history of autoimmune disease or on systemic immunosuppression were excluded. Sequencing used immunoSEQ multiplex PCR; TCRdb keeps in-frame clones, though not all of them. The sample lists 20,000 to 25,000 clones; around 83% were seen once. Comment on this clone: No antigen is known for it.

V was trimmed by 0 bases and J by 4 bases, leaving 10 bases between them. In germline, CDR1 is SGDLS, CDR2 YYNGEE. The CDR3 runs to 15 residues. The V call is TRBV9, the J call TRBJ2-2; D is uncertain. This TCR came from an adult with an advanced solid tumor such as melanoma, head and neck, liver or kidney cancer. The specimen was CD4+ or CD8+ T cells sorted from blood, collected in a trial of the OX40 agonist ivuxolimab. The CDR3 DNA follows: TGTGCCAGCAGCGTAGCCGGAGCCGGCACCGGGGAGCTGTTTTTT. Its translation is CASSVAGAGTGELFF.